These 24 T cell receptor beta chains share one sample of origin, sequenced in a study of blood T cell repertoires in COVID-19. Sequencing was performed with immunoSEQ multiplex PCR; in TCRdb, only in-frame clones are kept and a portion is missing. Among about 100,000 clones listed, about 91% were seen once. Sequencing used peripheral blood. These receptors were collected from a human donor with active COVID-19. The donor label of this sample is uncertain.

The chain links TRBV27 to TRBJ2-7; TRBD1 matches 7 bases. The CDR3 has 16 residues. In germline, CDR1 is MNHEY, CDR2 SMNVEV (reference sequence). J gave up 1 base and V 2 bases, and 8 bases lay outside the gene matches. The CDR3 nucleotides are TGTGCCAGCAGTTTACTTGGACAGGCGTATTCCTACGAGCAGTACTTC. Translated, it gives CASSLLGQAYSYEQYF.

V is TRBV7-6 and J is TRBJ2-5; TRBD1 agrees at 9 bases. Germline-derived CDR1 and CDR2 are SGHVS and FNYEAQ. With 4 bases clipped from V and 0 bases from J, the junction kept 9 bases outside the gene matches. This CDR3 has 17 residues. CDR3 bases: TGTGCCAGCAGCTATCCGATACAGGGGGCCCACCAAGAGACCCAGTACTTC. It yields the protein CASSYPIQGAHQETQYF.

This chain joins TRBV11-1 and TRBJ2-3, with D perhaps TRBD1 (5 bases). This CDR3 spans 15 amino acids. Germline CDR1 SGHAT, CDR2 FQDESV (reference sequence). Trimming stripped 6 bases from V and 0 bases from J, with 13 bases between. The CDR3 here is CASRNSGSSTDTQYF. CDR3 sequence (DNA): TGTGCCAGCAGGAATTCAGGGTCTAGCACAGATACGCAGTATTTT.

The J gene is TRBJ2-3, the V gene TRBV3-1 (or the pseudogene TRBV3-2); D is perhaps TRBD2 (6 bases). V shed 1 base and J shed 6 bases, with 11 bases lying between them. The CDR3 has 14 residues. The V gene's germline CDR1 is LGHDT and CDR2 YNNKEL (reference sequence). The CDR3 loop is CASSQGPSGDTQYF. CDR3 sequence (DNA): TGTGCCAGCAGCCAAGGGCCCAGCGGGGATACGCAGTATTTT.

V is TRBV10-3 and J is TRBJ2-3, with TRBD1 matching over 9 bases. The CDR3 runs 14 residues. Germline V gene sequence: CDR1 ENHRY, CDR2 SYGVKD. Trimming cost V 4 bases and J 6 bases; bases outside gene matches: 5. This CDR3 is CAISGGTGRDTQYF. In DNA form, the CDR3 reads TGTGCCATCAGTGGGGGGACAGGGAGGGATACGCAGTATTTT.

This chain connects TRBV11-2 to TRBJ2-4; D perhaps matches TRBD1 (7 bases). The CDR3 is 14 amino acids. Trimming removed 6 bases from V and 6 bases from J, with 15 bases in between. The V gene's germline CDR1 is SGHAT and CDR2 FQNNGV. CDR3 nucleotide sequence: TGTGCCAGCAGGGACGACCAGGGGGGAAACATTCAGTACTTC. Residues: CASRDDQGGNIQYF.

This chain connects TRBV18 to TRBJ2-5; D not certain. CDR3 length: 11 residues. Germline V CDR1 and CDR2: KGHSH, LQKENI. Trimming stripped 6 bases from V and 5 bases from J, with 7 bases between. This chain's CDR3 is CASSNRETQYF. In nucleotides, the CDR3 is TGTGCCAGCTCGAATCGGGAGACCCAGTACTTC.

The gene calls are TRBV15 and TRBJ2-2, with TRBD1 identical over 9 bases. The germline V gene encodes CDR1 LNHNV and CDR2 YYDKDF (reference sequence). The CDR3 loop spans 17 amino acids. The V gene end was trimmed by 3 bases and the J gene end by 1 base; junction bases not matched to a gene: 6. CDR3 nucleotide sequence: TGTGCCACCAGCAGGGAACAGGGGGCTCGGAACACCGGGGAGCTGTTTTTT. It specifies CATSREQGARNTGELFF.

The genes are TRBV4-3 and TRBJ2-2; TRBD1 is a possible D gene (6 bases). Germline V gene sequence: CDR1 LGHNA, CDR2 YSLEER. The length of the CDR3 is 14 residues. V shed 3 bases and J shed 13 bases, with 18 bases lying between them. The CDR3: CASSQLNTGRGLFF. The CDR3, as DNA: TGCGCCAGCAGCCAGCTCAACACCGGCAGGGGGCTGTTTTTT.

The gene calls are TRBV3-1 (or the pseudogene TRBV3-2) and TRBJ1-1; D is ambiguous. CDR1 is LGHDT, CDR2 YNNKEL, per germline (reference sequence). This CDR3 is 13 amino acids long. V was pared by 4 bases and J by 2 bases, with 8 bases between. The CDR3 region is CASSLYRNTEAFF. CDR3 DNA sequence: TGTGCCAGCAGCCTCTACAGAAACACTGAAGCTTTCTTT.

The chain employs TRBV9 and TRBJ2-5; TRBD1 matches at 8 bases. Unmatched junction bases numbered 2, after V lost 3 bases and J lost 4 bases. Germline CDR1 reads SGDLS; CDR2 reads YYNGEE. This CDR3 contains 13 residues. CDR3 sequence (DNA): TGTGCCAGCAGCGGACAGGGGACAGAGACCCAGTACTTC. Translating gives CASSGQGTETQYF. Combining the CDR3 with reference TRBV9 and TRBJ2-5 gives the whole variable domain DSGVTQTPKHLITATGQRVTLRCSPRSGDLSVYWYQQSLDQGLQFLIQYYNGEERAKGNILERFSAQQFPDLHSELNLSSLELGDSALYFCASSGQGTETQYFGPGTRLLVL.

The V call is TRBV5-6, the J call TRBJ2-4; TRBD1 aligns across 9 bases. CDR1 is SGHDT, CDR2 YYEEEE, per germline. J was trimmed by 7 bases and V by 4 bases; bases with no gene match: 3. This CDR3 is 13 amino acids long. In DNA form, the CDR3 reads TGTGCCAGCAGCCCGGGACAGGGTAACATTCAGTACTTC. Translating gives CASSPGQGNIQYF.

This clone was counted once. It is unclear where the CDR3 begins or ends on the DNA, so no DNA is shown, and the CDR3 is as TCRdb lists it. The J gene is TRBJ2-7, the V gene TRBV28; the table gives TRBD2 as D, unverified against the DNA. In germline, CDR1 is MDHEN, CDR2 SYDVKM. The CDR3 is 17 residues long, counting both termini. Here the CDR3 reads CASSLPAGGSSSDEQYF.

The rearrangement joins TRBV3-1 (or the pseudogene TRBV3-2) to TRBJ2-7, with TRBD1 matching 7 bases. The CDR3 has 16 residues. Germline lookup yields CDR1 LGHDT and CDR2 YNNKEL (reference sequence). Unmatched junction bases numbered 9, after V lost 2 bases and J lost 2 bases. CDR3: CASSQNNRGIAYEQYF. The CDR3 DNA sequence: TGTGCCAGCAGCCAAAACAACAGGGGTATAGCCTACGAGCAGTACTTC.

This chain uses TRBV9 with TRBJ2-1; D is perhaps TRBD2 (6 bases). CDR1 and CDR2 (germline): SGDLS, YYNGEE. This CDR3 is built from 17 residues. V shed 0 bases and J shed 0 bases, with 13 bases lying between them. The CDR3 sequence: CASSVGRRGYSYNEQFF. CDR3 coding DNA: TGTGCCAGCAGCGTAGGACGGCGGGGATACTCCTACAATGAGCAGTTCTTC. The full variable domain, with the rest looked up from reference TRBV9 and TRBJ2-1, is DSGVTQTPKHLITATGQRVTLRCSPRSGDLSVYWYQQSLDQGLQFLIQYYNGEERAKGNILERFSAQQFPDLHSELNLSSLELGDSALYFCASSVGRRGYSYNEQFFGPGTRLTVL.

This rearrangement joins TRBV28 to TRBJ1-1, with TRBD1 matching over 8 bases. V gave up 8 bases and J gave up 4 bases; unmatched junction bases: 9. This CDR3 is built from 14 residues. Germline V gives CDR1 MDHEN, CDR2 SYDVKM. The chain's CDR3 is CASFAQGGVTEAFF. CDR3 DNA sequence: TGTGCCAGCTTCGCACAGGGGGGTGTCACTGAAGCTTTCTTT. Looking up the rest from reference TRBV28 and TRBJ1-1 gives the full variable domain: DVKVTQSSRYLVKRTGEKVFLECVQDMDHENMFWYRQDPGLGLRLIYFSYDVKMKEKGDIPEGYSVSREKKERFSLILESASTNQTSMYLCASFAQGGVTEAFFGQGTRLTVV.

This chain connects TRBV6-1 to TRBJ2-4, with 12 bases matching TRBD2. V lost 3 bases to trimming and J lost 5 bases; unmatched junction nucleotides: 8. Germline-derived CDR1 and CDR2 are MNHNS and SASEGT. The CDR3 length is 17 residues. In DNA form, the CDR3 reads TGTGCCAGCAGTGATCTAGCGGGGGGGCGTGGTCAAAACATTCAGTACTTC. Encoded protein: CASSDLAGGRGQNIQYF.

This clone counts as medium-sized. The V gene is TRBV4-1, the J gene TRBJ2-1; TRBD2 matches at 12 bases. Trimming at V came to 0 bases and at J to 5 bases, leaving 11 bases not matched to a gene. The germline V gene encodes CDR1 MGHRA and CDR2 YSYEKL. The CDR3 sequence is 19 residues long. The CDR3, as DNA: TGCGCCAGCAGCCAAGATCACCCCTATCTAGCGGGGGGGGACAATGAGCAGTTCTTC. Encoded protein: CASSQDHPYLAGGDNEQFF.

This clone showed up many times. V is TRBV3-1 (or the pseudogene TRBV3-2) and J is TRBJ1-2; the match to TRBD1 covers 8 bases. The CDR3 runs 13 residues. The junction had 3 bases not matched to a gene; V was cut back by 0 bases and J by 9 bases. Germline V gene sequence: CDR1 LGHDT, CDR2 YNNKEL (reference sequence). The CDR3 DNA follows: TGTGCCAGCAGCCAAGAACCAGGGGGCAGCTACACCTTC. Amino acid sequence: CASSQEPGGSYTF.

The genes are TRBV19 and TRBJ2-3; 11 positions match TRBD2. V lost 3 bases to trimming and J lost 4 bases; unmatched junction nucleotides: 3. This CDR3 spans 15 amino acids. From germline, CDR1 is LNHDA and CDR2 SQIVND (reference sequence). The CDR3 protein is CASSISGGAADTQYF. DNA for the CDR3: TGTGCCAGTAGTATTAGCGGGGGGGCGGCAGATACGCAGTATTTT. Full variable domain (missing parts from reference TRBV19 and TRBJ2-3): DGGITQSPKYLFRKEGQNVTLSCEQNLNHDAMYWYRQDPGQGLRLIYYSQIVNDFQKGDIAEGYSVSREKKESFPLTVTSAQKNPTAFYLCASSISGGAADTQYFGPGTRLTVL.

The chain carries TRBV6-5 and TRBJ1-4; 9 bases are shared with TRBD1. Germline CDR1 is MNHEY and CDR2 is SVGAGI. The V and J ends lost 4 bases and 6 bases, in that order; junction bases with no gene match: 6. The CDR3 runs 15 residues. DNA for the CDR3: TGTGCCAGCAGTTTGAGCCGGGACAGGGATGAAAAACTGTTTTTT. This encodes CASSLSRDRDEKLFF.

The chain recombines TRBV2 with TRBJ1-2; D remains ambiguous. CDR1 is SNHLY, CDR2 FYNNEI, per germline. The CDR3 loop spans 13 amino acids. V gave up 7 bases and J gave up 1 base, with 10 bases separating them. This chain's CDR3 is CASTSGDNYGYTF. The DNA for the CDR3 is TGTGCCAGCACCAGCGGGGATAACTATGGCTACACCTTC. Combining the CDR3 with reference TRBV2 and TRBJ1-2 gives the whole variable domain EPEVTQTPSHQVTQMGQEVILRCVPISNHLYFYWYRQILGQKVEFLVSFYNNEISEKSEIFDDQFSVERPDGSNFTLKIRSTKLEDSAMYFCASTSGDNYGYTFGSGTRLTVV.

This chain links TRBV6-5 with TRBJ2-1, with a tentative D call TRBD1 (6 bases). Germline V lookup: CDR1 MNHEY, CDR2 SVGAGI. V lost 5 bases and J lost 5, with 10 bases in between. This CDR3 region has 13 residues. The CDR3 sequence is CASSTGQHNEQFF. The DNA for the CDR3 is TGTGCCAGCAGTACCGGACAGCACAATGAGCAGTTCTTC.

This sequence joins TRBV9 and TRBJ2-7; 11 nucleotides line up with TRBD2. After removal of 3 bases from V and 3 bases from J, the junction contained 5 bases not matched to a gene. The CDR3 loop spans 15 amino acids. Germline loops: CDR1 SGDLS, CDR2 YYNGEE. DNA for the CDR3: TGTGCCAGCAGCGGAACCGGGACTAGCGGCTACGAGCAGTACTTC. Protein sequence: CASSGTGTSGYEQYF.